One sample yielded the 17 T cell receptor beta chains listed below, sequenced in a study of cytomegalovirus exposure and HLA in healthy donors. The table came from immunoSEQ multiplex PCR; TCRdb's copy has only in-frame clones and leaves some out. Of approximately 210,000 clones in the sample, almost 90% are singletons; the top ten hold 2.9%. Source material: PBMCs. The receptor set was obtained from a woman aged 18 to 35 in good health and CMV-seronegative.

This rearrangement joins TRBV5-1 to TRBJ1-1; D is unresolved. The V and J ends lost 4 bases and 0 bases respectively, with 10 bases between them. The germline V gene has CDR1 SGHRS and CDR2 YFSETQ. The CDR3 is 14 residues long. The DNA for the CDR3 is TGCGCCAGCAGCCGGGGATCAATGAACACTGAAGCTTTCTTT. Its protein product is CASSRGSMNTEAFF.

The chain carries TRBV30 and TRBJ1-5; weak D call: TRBD1 (6 bases). The germline V gene encodes CDR1 GTSNPN and CDR2 SVGIG (reference sequence). V was trimmed by 3 bases and J by 0 bases, leaving 9 bases between them. This CDR3 comprises 14 residues. The CDR3 nucleotides read TGTGCCTGGAGCGCAGGGGATAGCAATCAGCCCCAGCATTTT. Translating it yields CAWSAGDSNQPQHF.

The chain joins TRBV5-6 to TRBJ2-7; unclear D gene. Per germline, CDR1 SGHDT and CDR2 YYEEEE. The CDR3 loop spans 12 amino acids. The V and J ends lost 0 bases and 6 bases respectively, with 7 bases between them. The CDR3 sequence is CASSLESIEQYF. The CDR3 nucleotides read TGTGCCAGCAGCTTGGAGAGTATCGAGCAGTACTTC.

The chain couples TRBV11-2 to TRBJ2-1; perhaps TRBD2 as D (6 bases). The CDR3 runs to 13 residues. The V end lost 8 bases, the J end lost 0 bases, and 8 bases lay between the germline ends. CDR1 and CDR2 (germline): SGHAT, FQNNGV. This CDR3 is CASSGSSYNEQFF. CDR3 coding DNA: TGTGCCAGCTCCGGGAGCTCCTACAATGAGCAGTTCTTC.

This clone was seen just once. This sequence joins TRBV9 and TRBJ1-1; the D gene is possibly TRBD1 (6 bases). Trimming left V 0 bases short and J 5 bases short, with 14 bases between. The CDR3 has 15 amino acids. In germline, CDR1 is SGDLS, CDR2 YYNGEE. CDR3 DNA: TGTGCCAGCAGCGTAGTTGACCAGAGGGGGACTGAAGCTTTCTTT. Residues: CASSVVDQRGTEAFF.

The V call is TRBV29-1, the J call TRBJ1-1; 7 positions match TRBD1. Germline CDR1 is SQVTM and CDR2 is ANQGSEA. The CDR3 runs 13 residues. Germline trimming cut 7 bases from V and 1 base from J; bases unmatched to any gene: 6. The CDR3 DNA reads as TGCAGCGGTACAGGGGTCACGAACACTGAAGCTTTCTTT. Protein product: CSGTGVTNTEAFF.

This clone was counted once. The chain uses TRBV6-6 and TRBJ1-5; D is perhaps TRBD1 (5 bases). Trimming took off 0 bases at V and 11 bases at J, with 20 bases between the two ends. The V gene's germline CDR1 is MNHNY and CDR2 SVGAGI (reference sequence). The CDR3 runs to 16 residues. The chain's CDR3 is CASSYSLEGPRGSQHF. Here the CDR3 DNA reads TGTGCCAGCAGTTACTCTCTGGAGGGGCCCCGGGGGTCCCAGCATTTT.

The rearrangement uses TRBV7-3 and TRBJ2-3, with D tentatively TRBD2 (5 bases). V was trimmed by 0 bases and J by 4 bases, leaving 8 bases between them. The CDR3 has 14 amino acids. Germline values: CDR1 SGHTA, CDR2 FQGTGA. CDR3 loop: CASSLTGVPDTQYF. The CDR3 nucleotides are TGTGCCAGCAGCTTAACGGGAGTCCCAGATACGCAGTATTTT.

Only a few counts were recorded for this clone. The V call is TRBV30, the J call TRBJ1-2; D unclear. This CDR3 comprises 11 residues. Germline V lookup: CDR1 GTSNPN, CDR2 SVGIG (reference sequence). V lost 5 bases to trimming and J lost 7 bases, with 11 bases between them. CDR3 region: CAWSRGFGYTF. CDR3 in DNA: TGTGCCTGGTCCCGCGGGTTTGGCTACACCTTC.

The chain links TRBV7-9 to TRBJ2-7, with TRBD2 matching over 7 bases. This CDR3 is 15 amino acids long. V trimming: 4 bases; J trimming: 1 base; junction bases outside the gene matches: 7. Germline lookup yields CDR1 SEHNR and CDR2 FQNEAQ (reference sequence). The CDR3 loop reads CASSWGGSASYEQYF. DNA for the CDR3: TGTGCCAGCAGCTGGGGCGGGAGCGCGTCCTACGAGCAGTACTTC.

This chain links TRBV5-8 with TRBJ2-1; 7 positions agree with TRBD2. V lost 4 bases to trimming and J lost 6 bases; unmatched junction nucleotides: 19. This CDR3 has 18 amino acids. Looked up from germline, CDR1 is SGHTS and CDR2 is YDEGEE. The CDR3 sequence: CASSRLLALVSGFNEQFF. The CDR3 nucleotides read TGTGCCAGCAGCCGTTTACTAGCGTTAGTTTCCGGGTTCAATGAGCAGTTCTTC.

The genes are TRBV7-6 and TRBJ2-1; 9 bases fit TRBD1. J was trimmed by 8 bases and V by 5 bases; bases with no gene match: 10. The germline V gene has CDR1 SGHVS and CDR2 FNYEAQ. The CDR3 totals 15 residues. The CDR3 sequence: CASSLTVQGAHEQFF. The CDR3, as DNA: TGTGCCAGCAGCCTGACCGTACAGGGGGCCCATGAGCAGTTCTTC.

The rearrangement uses TRBV27 and TRBJ2-7; D uncertain. V lost 3 bases to trimming and J lost 3 bases, with 12 bases between them. Looked up from germline, CDR1 is MNHEY and CDR2 is SMNVEV (reference sequence). The length of the CDR3 is 14 residues. The CDR3 spells CASSFRGIGYEQYF. The CDR3 bases are TGTGCCAGCAGTTTTCGAGGTATTGGCTACGAGCAGTACTTC.

The chain has TRBV29-1 and TRBJ2-1; TRBD1 aligns across 8 bases. J gave up 3 bases and V 5 bases, and 3 bases lay outside the gene matches. This CDR3 is built from 13 residues. The germline V gene encodes CDR1 SQVTM and CDR2 ANQGSEA. Here the CDR3 DNA reads TGCAGCGTTACGACAGGGGACTACAATGAGCAGTTCTTC. It yields the protein CSVTTGDYNEQFF.

The sample holds a few counts of this clone. The chain is built from TRBV19 and TRBJ2-7, with 7 bases aligning to TRBD1. Germline V gene sequence: CDR1 LNHDA, CDR2 SQIVND (reference sequence). This CDR3 has 15 amino acids. The V gene end was trimmed by 9 bases and the J gene end by 3 bases; junction bases not matched to a gene: 14. The CDR3 spells CASRFTGDSGYEQYF. CDR3 bases: TGTGCCAGCCGCTTTACTGGGGACAGTGGCTACGAGCAGTACTTC.

The rearrangement joins TRBV7-9 to TRBJ2-7; TRBD2 matches 11 bases. The CDR3 is 18 amino acids. J was trimmed by 2 bases and V by 5 bases; bases with no gene match: 14. CDR1 and CDR2 (germline): SEHNR, FQNEAQ (reference sequence). CDR3 in amino acids: CASSKRRETSGKAYEQYF. The CDR3 coding sequence is TGTGCCAGCAGCAAACGCCGGGAGACTAGCGGGAAAGCCTACGAGCAGTACTTC. The full variable domain, completed using reference TRBV7-9 and TRBJ2-7, is DTGVSQNPRHKITKRGQNVTFRCDPISEHNRLYWYRQTLGQGPEFLTYFQNEAQLEKSRLLSDRFSAERPKGSFSTLEIQRTEQGDSAMYLCASSKRRETSGKAYEQYFGPGTRLTVT.

J is TRBJ2-1 and V is TRBV5-1; 10 nucleotides line up with TRBD2. This CDR3 is built from 16 residues. Per germline, CDR1 SGHRS and CDR2 YFSETQ. V shed 5 bases and J 0 bases; nucleotides not matched to a gene: 5. CDR3 DNA: TGCGCCAGCAGGAGCGGGAGGGCTAGCTCCTACAATGAGCAGTTCTTC. It is translated as CASRSGRASSYNEQFF.